Given below is one T cell receptor beta chain in context. The entry originates in a study of blood T cells in healthy people across ages. Together with a sample-barcoded 5' primer, a J-beta primer mix was included in a second PCR lasting about 7 to 11 cycles. TCRdb reanalysed the 5' RACE reads using MiXCR and keeps one entry per CDR3 protein. The data contain around 750,000 distinct CDR3 sequences, about 53% of them singletons. CDR1 is MNHEY and CDR2 is SMNVEV in the germline V gene (reference sequence). This CDR3 comprises 16 residues. Trimming cost V 4 bases and J 3 bases; bases outside gene matches: 6.

The source is an elderly man in good health. Sample: blood. V usage is TRBV27 and J usage is TRBJ2-2; TRBD2 matches 9 bases. The CDR3 DNA is TGTGCCAGCAGTTCCCCTAGCGGGAAGGACACCGGGGAGCTGTTTTTT. As protein: CASSSPSGKDTGELFF.